The source of this T cell receptor (beta chain) is a study of blood T cell repertoires in COVID-19. After removal of 2 bases from V and 5 bases from J, the junction contained 8 bases not matched to a gene. In germline, CDR1 is SEHNR, CDR2 FQNEAQ (reference sequence). CDR3 length equals 17 residues. The table came from immunoSEQ multiplex PCR; TCRdb's copy has only in-frame clones and leaves some out. The table includes about 220,000 clones, approximately 77% detected once. Sequencing was done on a sample of peripheral blood. V gene TRBV7-9 combines with J gene TRBJ2-5; 13 bases line up with TRBD2. The TCR sequence derives from a woman of 80 years or more with acute or convalescent COVID-19. CDR3 DNA: TGTGCCAGCAGCTTATCCGGGACTAGCGGGGTGGGGGAGACCCAGTACTTC. Translating gives CASSLSGTSGVGETQYF.